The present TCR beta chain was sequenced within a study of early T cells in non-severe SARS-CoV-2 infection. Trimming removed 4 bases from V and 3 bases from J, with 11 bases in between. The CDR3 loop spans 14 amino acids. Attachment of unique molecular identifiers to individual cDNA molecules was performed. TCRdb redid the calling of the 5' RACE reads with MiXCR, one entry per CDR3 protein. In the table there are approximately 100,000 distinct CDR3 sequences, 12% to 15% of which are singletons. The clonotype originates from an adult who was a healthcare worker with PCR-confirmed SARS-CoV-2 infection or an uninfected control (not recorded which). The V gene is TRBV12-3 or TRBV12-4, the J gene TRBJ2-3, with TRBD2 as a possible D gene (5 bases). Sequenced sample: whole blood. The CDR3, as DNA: TGTGCCAGCAGTTCCCAAGGACTGACAGATACGCAGTATTTT. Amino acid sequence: CASSSQGLTDTQYF.